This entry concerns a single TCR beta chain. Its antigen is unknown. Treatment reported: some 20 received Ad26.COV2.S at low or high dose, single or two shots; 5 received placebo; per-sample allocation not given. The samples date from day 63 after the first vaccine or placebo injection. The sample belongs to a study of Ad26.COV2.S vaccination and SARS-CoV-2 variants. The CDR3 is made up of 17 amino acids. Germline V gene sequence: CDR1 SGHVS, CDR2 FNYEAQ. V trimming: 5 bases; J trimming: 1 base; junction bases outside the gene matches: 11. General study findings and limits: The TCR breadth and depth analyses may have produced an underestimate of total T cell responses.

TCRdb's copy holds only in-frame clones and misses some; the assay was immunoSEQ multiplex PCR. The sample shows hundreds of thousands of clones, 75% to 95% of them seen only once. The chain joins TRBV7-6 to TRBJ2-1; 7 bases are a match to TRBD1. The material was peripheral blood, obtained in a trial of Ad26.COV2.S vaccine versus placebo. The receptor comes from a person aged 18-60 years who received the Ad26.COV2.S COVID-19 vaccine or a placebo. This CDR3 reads CASSPIKGAISYNEQFF. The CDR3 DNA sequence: TGTGCCAGCAGCCCGATTAAGGGGGCTATATCCTACAATGAGCAGTTCTTC.